This TCR beta chain was found in a study of T cells expressing NK-cell markers. In the study overall: Sequencing covered eight donors, seven HCMV-seropositive and one seronegative. Regarding the study as a whole: Dominant NKG2C+ clonotype frequencies of about 1.0-8% of CD8+ T cells were measured in more than five donors.

TCRdb reprocessed the 5' RACE reads, keeping one entry per CDR3 protein, no DNA. In total, the table holds some 340,000 distinct CDR3 sequences. Comments on this clonotype: Its antigen is not known.

The CDR3 contains 15 residues. The V gene's germline CDR1 is DFQATT and CDR2 SNEGSKA (reference sequence). This TCR was recovered from a man between 18 and 69 years old in good health. Source material: blood T cells: a sorted CD56 or NKG2C T cell subset, CD4+ or CD8+ T cells, or bulk PBMC T cells (not recorded which). The V call is TRBV20-1, the J call TRBJ2-3; checking the TCRdb D call of TRBD1 is not possible without DNA. The CDR3 here is CSARVLGQDTDTQYF.